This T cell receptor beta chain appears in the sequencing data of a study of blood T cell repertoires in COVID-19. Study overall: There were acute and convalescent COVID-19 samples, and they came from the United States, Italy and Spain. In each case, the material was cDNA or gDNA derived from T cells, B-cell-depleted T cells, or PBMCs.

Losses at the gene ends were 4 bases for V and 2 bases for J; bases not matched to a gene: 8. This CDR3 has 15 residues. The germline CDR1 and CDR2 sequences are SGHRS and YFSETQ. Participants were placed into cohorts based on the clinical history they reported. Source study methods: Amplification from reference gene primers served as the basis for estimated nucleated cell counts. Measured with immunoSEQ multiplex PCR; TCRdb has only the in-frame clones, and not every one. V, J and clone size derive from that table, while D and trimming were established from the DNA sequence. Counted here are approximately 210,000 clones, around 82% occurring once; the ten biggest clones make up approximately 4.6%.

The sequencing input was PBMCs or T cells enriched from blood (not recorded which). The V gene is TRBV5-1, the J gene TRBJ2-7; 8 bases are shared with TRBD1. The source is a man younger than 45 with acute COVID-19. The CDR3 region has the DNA TGCGCCAGCAGCACCTCCTCGGGACAGGCCTACGAGCAGTACTTC. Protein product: CASSTSSGQAYEQYF.